This TCR beta chain is from a study of cytomegalovirus exposure and HLA in healthy donors. CDR3 size: 18 residues. The germline V and J ends were trimmed by 3 bases and 0 bases, with 19 bases remaining between them. The method was immunoSEQ multiplex PCR; TCRdb's version includes in-frame clones alone and lacks a portion of them. The top ten clones hold around 2.6% of a sample with fewer than 250,000 clones, around nine tenths of them seen once. The sequence came from a man between 18 and 35 years old in good health and CMV-seronegative. Sequencing used PBMCs. The chain employs TRBV5-7 and TRBJ1-5, with a possible D match to TRBD1 (6 bases). TRBV5-7 is an open reading frame whose function is uncertain. CDR3 DNA sequence: TGTGCCAGCAGCTCAATAGGAAGGAGAGGGGGTAGCAATCAGCCCCAGCATTTT. Its translation: CASSSIGRRGGSNQPQHF.